This TCR beta chain is from a study of cytotoxic CD8 clonotypes in ibrutinib-treated CLL. Looking at the study overall: Of a cohort that held roughly eleven relapsed/refractory and some 14 treatment-naive patients, about 18 were IGHV unmutated. Patients attained 24 partial and 2 complete responses; at median around 67 months, 14 remained remitted while around 12 progressed. Study-level points and caveats: The public clonotypes identified were infrequent and showed contraction or stability on treatment. Sampling times, which were not matched between the groups, differed between sustained-remission patients and progressing patients.

The assay was immunoSEQ multiplex PCR, and TCRdb's table has in-frame clones only and misses some. The table lists some 200,000 clones, roughly three quarters of them singletons, with 11% in the top ten. Notes on this clone: Antigen: not known.

Germline values: CDR1 GTSNPN, CDR2 SVGIG (reference sequence). V lost 8 bases, J lost 7 bases, and 23 bases lay in between. This CDR3 comprises 14 residues. The TCR originated in a human donor with chronic lymphocytic leukemia. This specimen was PBMCs, taken after 12 months of ibrutinib treatment. V gene TRBV30 combines with J gene TRBJ1-2; maybe TRBD1 (5 bases). CDR3 nucleotide sequence: TGTGCCGAGGGGAGGGGCCCTTCTCGTACTGGCTACACCTTC. Translation gives CAEGRGPSRTGYTF.